A selection of T cell receptor beta chains follows, all from one sample in a study of T cells in tumors after PD-1 blockade. Profiling relied on immunoSEQ multiplex PCR, and the TCRdb table lists in-frame clones only, not all of them. The sample lists around 46,000 clones, more than 75% seen once, with over 15% in the top ten. Here the sequenced sample was PBMCs, taken before anti-PD-1 treatment. The receptors were gathered from a human donor with basal cell carcinoma. The CDR3 runs from the conserved cysteine through the conserved F or W. Fields, in order: V gene, D gene, J gene, clone size, CDR3 DNA, CDR3 protein. D genes are given only for firm matches. Some rows mark clone size as missing; the rest say once, few, many or name a class of expanded clone.

TRBV5-4	NA	TRBJ2-1	few	TGTGCCAGCAGCCCTTCGAACAATGAGCAGTTCTTC	CASSPSNNEQFF
TRBV6-1	NA	TRBJ1-1	NA	TGTGCCAGCAGTGAAGGGGTGAGTGGAACTGAAGCTTTCTTT	CASSEGVSGTEAFF
TRBV3-1/TRBV3-2	TRBD1	TRBJ2-2	once	TGTGCCAGCAGCCCCTCCCCGGGACAGGGGCCCACCGGGGAGCTGTTTTTT	CASSPSPGQGPTGELFF
TRBV29-1	NA	TRBJ1-1	few	TGCAGCGTTTACAGGAGCCCTGAAGCTTTCTTT	CSVYRSPEAFF
TRBV6-1	NA	TRBJ1-3	NA	TGTGCCAGCAGTGAAATGCGAGGGGCGTCGGGAAACACCATATATTTT	CASSEMRGASGNTIYF
TRBV6-5	NA	TRBJ1-1	medium-sized	TGTGCCAGCAGCCCCGTCCAGGGCACTGAAGCTTTCTTT	CASSPVQGTEAFF
TRBV9	NA	TRBJ1-4	NA	TGTGCCAGCAGCACCGGTGGAACTAATGAAAAACTGTTTTTT	CASSTGGTNEKLFF
TRBV21-1	NA	TRBJ2-1	NA	TGTGCCAGCAGCAAAGCAATAAATAGGGGGGAGTTGTACAATGAGCAGTTCTTC	CASSKAINRGELYNEQFF
TRBV5-4	NA	TRBJ2-2	once	TGTGCCAGCAGCTCAGGGGCTTCGAACACCGGGGAGCTGTTTTTT	CASSSGASNTGELFF
TRBV5-1	TRBD1	TRBJ1-3	once	TGCGCCAGCAGCGGGGACAGGGGTAAAAACACCATATATTTT	CASSGDRGKNTIYF
TRBV5-1	NA	TRBJ2-2	NA	TGCGCCAGCCGACTAGACCCCTCGCCCACCGGGGAGCTGTTTTTT	CASRLDPSPTGELFF
TRBV18	NA	TRBJ1-4	NA	TGTGCCAGCTCACCACGGCCTATCAGAGAGGGTGAAAAACTGTTTTTT	CASSPRPIREGEKLFF
TRBV28	TRBD1	TRBJ1-1	NA	TGTGCCAGCAGTTTACGCCGGGACAGGTGGGACACTGAAGCTTTCTTT	CASSLRRDRWDTEAFF
TRBV2	NA	TRBJ2-7	NA	TGTGCCAGCAGTGTACGGGAAGGGCAGTACTTC	CASSVREGQYF
TRBV5-4	NA	TRBJ2-1	NA	TGTGCCAGCAGCTTGGCGGGACCACAATTTCTCAATGAGCAGTTCTTC	CASSLAGPQFLNEQFF